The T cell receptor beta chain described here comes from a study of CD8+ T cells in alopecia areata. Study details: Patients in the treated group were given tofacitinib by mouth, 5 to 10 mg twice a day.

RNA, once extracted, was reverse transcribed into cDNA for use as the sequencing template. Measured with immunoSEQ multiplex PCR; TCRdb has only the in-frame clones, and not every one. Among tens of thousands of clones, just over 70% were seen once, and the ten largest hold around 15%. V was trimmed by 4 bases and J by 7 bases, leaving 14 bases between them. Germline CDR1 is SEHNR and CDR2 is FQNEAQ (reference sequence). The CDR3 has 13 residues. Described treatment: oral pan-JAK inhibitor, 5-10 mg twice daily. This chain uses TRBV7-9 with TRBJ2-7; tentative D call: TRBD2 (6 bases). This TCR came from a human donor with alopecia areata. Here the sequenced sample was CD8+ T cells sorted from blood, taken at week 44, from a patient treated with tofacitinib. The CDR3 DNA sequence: TGTGCCAGCAGCTCAGAACGGGGGTGGGAGCAGTACTTC. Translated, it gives CASSSERGWEQYF.